This TCR beta chain stems from a study of neurological immune-mediated disorders. General study results and limits: The study phylogenetically grouped the repertoires of 18 of 34 multiple sclerosis patients into one related-CDR3 cluster, a possible signature.

CDR3 length: 13 residues. With 5 bases clipped from V and 4 bases from J, the junction kept 2 bases outside the gene matches. The germline gives CDR1 SGHTA, CDR2 FQGNSA. TCRdb re-called the 5' RACE reads with MiXCR, one entry per CDR3 protein. This sample has about 20,000 distinct CDR3 sequences, with roughly 2.7% found just once. In this sample, this clonotype turned up many times. Its antigen is not identified. Sample: PBMCs. The V call is TRBV7-2, the J call TRBJ1-2; 9 positions agree with TRBD1. This TCR was recovered from a woman between 18 and 29 years old with multiple sclerosis. This CDR3 is CASSLTGGYGYTF. The CDR3 DNA reads TGTGCCAGCAGCCTGACAGGGGGCTATGGCTACACCTTC.